A selection of T cell receptor beta chains follows, all from one sample in a study of metastatic and nonmetastatic thyroid tumors. From the PCR reads, TCRdb re-called clones with MiXCR. The table records about 33,000 clones, 17% of them present only once. Sequenced sample: blood. Every receptor here comes from a female donor with papillary thyroid cancer or a benign thyroid nodule (not recorded which). Some clones in this sample may be carry-over from other donors' samples. The CDR3 runs from the conserved cysteine through the conserved F or W. The D gene is left open where the match is weak. The size of a clone is reported for some rows only, either as once, few or many, or as a class for expanded clones.

V	J	size	D	CDR3	DNA
TRBV9	TRBJ2-3	-	TRBD1	CARWGTTGGARTDTQYF	TGTGCCAGGTGGGGGACCACAGGGGGCGCCCGCACAGATACGCAGTATTTT
TRBV30	TRBJ2-1	many	-	CAWEIGKGLAYNEQFF	TGTGCCTGGGAGATAGGAAAGGGACTGGCCTACAATGAGCAGTTCTTC
TRBV7-2	TRBJ2-1	few	-	CASSSRRADEQFF	TGTGCCAGCAGTTCCAGGAGGGCAGATGAGCAGTTCTTC
TRBV20-1	TRBJ2-1	many	-	CSARSRRGGNEQFF	TGCAGTGCTAGATCCCGGAGGGGCGGCAATGAGCAGTTCTTC
TRBV5-5	TRBJ1-4	many	-	CASSVQVATNEKLFF	TGTGCCAGCAGCGTGCAGGTTGCAACTAATGAAAAACTGTTTTTT
TRBV2	TRBJ2-7	many	-	CASSVGRGLNEQYF	TGTGCCAGCAGTGTAGGCAGGGGACTAAACGAGCAGTACTTC
TRBV4-3	TRBJ2-3	-	-	CASSQGGGGYTQYF	TGCGCCAGCAGCCAGGGGGGAGGGGGCTATACGCAGTATTTT
TRBV11-2	TRBJ2-7	-	-	CASSLDQSSGTYEQYF	TGTGCCAGCAGCTTAGATCAAAGTTCTGGCACCTACGAGCAGTACTTC
TRBV12-3/TRBV12-4	TRBJ2-1	-	-	CASSFGLRGSEQFF	TGTGCCAGCAGTTTTGGGCTCCGGGGATCTGAGCAGTTCTTC
TRBV5-1	TRBJ2-5	many	-	CASSPTEMETQYF	TGCGCCAGCAGCCCAACAGAGATGGAGACCCAGTACTTC
TRBV20-1	TRBJ1-1	once	-	CSTSCSRPMNTEAFF	TGCAGCACCAGTTGCTCCCGACCCATGAACACTGAAGCTTTCTTT
TRBV28	TRBJ2-3	-	-	CVSSSGQSRDTQYF	TGTGTCAGCTCCTCCGGGCAGAGTAGAGATACGCAGTATTTT
TRBV6-1	TRBJ1-1	many	-	CASSPGVMNTEAFF	TGTGCCAGCAGCCCCGGGGTCATGAACACTGAAGCTTTCTTT
TRBV5-1	TRBJ2-1	-	-	CASSLIEGYNEQFF	TGCGCCAGCAGCTTAATAGAGGGGTACAATGAGCAGTTCTTC
TRBV11-2	TRBJ2-2	-	-	CASRECVSNTGELFF	TGTGCCAGCAGGGAGTGTGTGTCGAACACCGGGGAGCTGTTTTTT
TRBV5-1	TRBJ2-3	many	-	CASSLGTEFGGTQYF	TGCGCCAGCAGCTTGGGGACGGAGTTTGGGGGTACGCAGTATTTT
TRBV7-3	TRBJ1-6	-	TRBD1	CSISLQGPYNSPLHF	TGTTCCATCAGCTTACAGGGGCCGTATAATTCACCCCTCCACTTT
TRBV12-3/TRBV12-4	TRBJ1-1	many	-	CASTLRGFLNTEAFF	TGTGCCAGCACACTTCGGGGGTTCCTGAACACTGAAGCTTTCTTT
TRBV20-1	TRBJ2-6	-	TRBD1	CSAEQGLSSNSGANVLTF	TGCAGTGCCGAACAGGGGCTAAGCTCTAATTCTGGGGCCAACGTCCTGACTTTC
TRBV12-3/TRBV12-4	TRBJ1-5	many	TRBD1	CASSTGGNQPQHF	TGTGCCAGCAGCACAGGGGGCAATCAGCCCCAGCATTTT
TRBV29-1	TRBJ2-2	many	-	CSVGGPGELFF	TGCAGCGTTGGAGGGCCCGGGGAGCTGTTTTTT
TRBV7-3	TRBJ2-7	many	TRBD1	CASSPQTGGGSYEQYF	TGTGCCAGCAGCCCGCAGACAGGGGGGGGCTCCTACGAGCAGTACTTC
TRBV4-2	TRBJ2-3	-	-	CASRTGPPKGTDTQYF	TGTGCCAGCAGGACGGGACCCCCCAAGGGGACAGATACGCAGTATTTT
TRBV20-1	TRBJ2-1	few	TRBD2	CSARDWGLAGVSEQLF	TGCAGTGCTAGAGATTGGGGACTAGCGGGAGTTAGCGAGCAGCTCTTC
TRBV7-2	TRBJ2-7	many	TRBD2	CASSPGGSYEQYF	TGTGCCAGCAGTCCCGGCGGGAGCTACGAGCAGTACTTC
TRBV28	TRBJ2-1	-	-	CASSLTYNEQFF	TGTGCCAGCAGTTTAACCTACAATGAGCAGTTCTTC
TRBV29-1	TRBJ2-3	many	-	CSVSRDPDTQYF	TGCAGCGTTTCCAGGGACCCAGATACGCAGTATTTT
TRBV20-1	TRBJ1-6	-	-	CSATGSLESPLHF	TGCAGTGCTACCGGGTCCTTAGAGTCACCCCTCCACTTT
TRBV20-1	TRBJ1-4	many	-	CSARDPQGDLANEKLFF	TGCAGTGCTAGAGATCCCCAGGGCGATTTGGCTAATGAAAAACTGTTTTTT
TRBV15	TRBJ2-7	-	TRBD2	CATSVSGTSEYEQYF	TGTGCCACCAGCGTATCCGGGACTAGCGAATACGAGCAGTACTTC
TRBV6-1	TRBJ1-1	few	-	CASRGGQNTEAFF	TGTGCCAGCAGGGGAGGCCAGAACACTGAAGCTTTCTTT
TRBV7-2	TRBJ2-1	many	-	CASSLTLGEQFF	TGTGCCAGCAGCTTAACCCTGGGTGAGCAGTTCTTC
TRBV11-3	TRBJ2-3	many	TRBD2	CASTSFLRSGGGTDTQYF	TGTGCCAGCACCAGCTTTTTGCGTAGCGGGGGGGGCACAGATACGCAGTATTTT
TRBV18	TRBJ2-3	many	TRBD2	CASSPVASGSRTDTQYF	TGTGCCAGCTCACCAGTGGCTAGCGGGAGCCGCACAGATACGCAGTATTTT
TRBV28	TRBJ2-1	-	-	CASSLWGDLLFSSYNEQFF	TGTGCCAGTAGTTTATGGGGGGATCTACTCTTTAGCTCCTACAATGAGCAGTTCTTC
TRBV5-4	TRBJ2-7	many	-	CASSLDAGPYEQYF	TGTGCCAGCAGCTTGGATGCAGGGCCCTACGAGCAGTACTTC
TRBV4-1	TRBJ1-2	many	-	CASSQGAGPAGYTF	TGCGCCAGCAGCCAAGGGGCAGGGCCGGCTGGCTACACCTTC
TRBV4-1	TRBJ2-7	many	-	CASSQVTVSYEQYF	TGCGCCAGCAGCCAAGTCACGGTATCCTACGAGCAGTACTTC
TRBV30	TRBJ2-2	-	-	CAWRVPDFTVELFF	TGTGCCTGGAGGGTCCCAGACTTTACCGTGGAGCTTTTTTTT
TRBV5-5	TRBJ2-1	many	-	CASSLAVGALSYNEQFF	TGTGCCAGCAGCTTGGCGGTGGGAGCCCTCTCCTACAATGAGCAGTTCTTC
TRBV5-4	TRBJ2-5	-	-	CASSLQNRQQETQYF	TGTGCCAGCAGCTTGCAAAACAGACAACAAGAGACCCAGTACTTC
TRBV7-2	TRBJ2-5	many	-	CASSPVIQQETQYF	TGTGCCAGCAGCCCCGTTATACAACAAGAGACCCAGTACTTC
TRBV19	TRBJ1-3	many	-	CASSNQILSSGNTIYF	TGTGCCAGTAGTAACCAGATCCTAAGCTCTGGAAACACCATATATTTT
TRBV6-1	TRBJ1-2	medium-sized	-	CASSINRGYGYTF	TGTGCCAGCAGTATCAATCGGGGTTATGGCTACACCTTC
TRBV6-1	TRBJ2-7	medium-sized	TRBD1	CASSEWDRAYEQYF	TGTGCCAGCAGTGAATGGGACAGGGCCTACGAGCAGTACTTC
TRBV20-1	TRBJ1-2	many	-	CSASEAYGYTF	TGCAGTGCTAGTGAGGCATATGGCTACACCTTC
TRBV3-1	TRBJ1-1	many	-	CASSQGRHENTEAFF	TGTGCCAGCAGCCAGGGTCGACACGAGAACACTGAAGCTTTCTTT